Here is one T cell receptor beta chain with its context. Its antigen is undetermined. This entry is derived from a study of T cell responses to AZD1222 COVID-19 vaccine. Some clones are missing from TCRdb's copy, which holds only in-frame ones; the method was immunoSEQ multiplex PCR. This table holds about 120,000 clones, around nine tenths found once. V shed 7 bases, J shed 0 bases, and the junction held 8 bases outside the gene matches. Per the germline V gene, CDR1 is LNHDA and CDR2 is SQIVND (reference sequence). This CDR3 has 17 residues. Study results and limitations: Vaccine-associated CD4 TCRs ranged over spike, dominating at 160-218 and 743-854. Per reports, nearly half of all spike-specific TCRs target regions that are unmutated in variants. Donor demographics were predominantly white British with a female majority; clonal diversity may be underestimated. Repertoire sampling occurred only after the peak T cell response.

The TCR sequence derives from an adult who received the MenACWY meningococcal vaccine as a control. The V gene is TRBV19, the J gene TRBJ1-5; 11 bases align to TRBD1. The input for sequencing was peripheral blood, taken 28 days after the second dose of the MenACWY control vaccine. CDR3 DNA: TGTGCCAGTAACCCCGGACAGGGGGCCATTAGCAATCAGCCCCAGCATTTT. Protein sequence: CASNPGQGAISNQPQHF.